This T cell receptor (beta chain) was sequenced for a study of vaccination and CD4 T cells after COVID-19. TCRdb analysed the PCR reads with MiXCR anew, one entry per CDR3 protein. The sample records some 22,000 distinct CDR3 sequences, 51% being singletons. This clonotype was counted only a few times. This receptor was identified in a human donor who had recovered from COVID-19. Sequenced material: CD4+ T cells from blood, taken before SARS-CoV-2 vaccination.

CDR3 loop: CASSEGPGRQEAFF. The CDR3, as DNA: TGTGCCAGCAGTGAAGGGCCGGGCCGCCAAGAAGCTTTCTTT. This chain links TRBV6-1 with TRBJ1-1; unclear D gene. Trimming pared 1 base from V and 8 bases from J, leaving 14 bases between. The CDR3 extends over 14 amino acids. CDR1 and CDR2 from the germline V gene are MNHNS and SASEGT.